Below, one T cell receptor beta chain is given with its context. The antigen remains undetermined. The sample belongs to a study of T cell responses to AZD1222 COVID-19 vaccine. Data came from immunoSEQ multiplex PCR; TCRdb stores just in-frame clones and leaves some out. The repertoire holds about 75,000 clones, with about nine tenths as singletons. The CDR3 loop spans 14 amino acids. Germline V gene lookup returns CDR1 SGHAT and CDR2 FQNNGV. V gave up 5 bases and J gave up 2 bases, with 10 bases separating them. Study-wide findings and caveats: There were vaccine-associated CD4 TCRs across spike, dominant at 160-218 and 743-854.

The chain employs TRBV11-2 and TRBJ2-1; tentatively, D is TRBD1 (6 bases). The sequence was obtained from an adult who received the MenACWY meningococcal vaccine as a control. The sample consisted of peripheral blood, taken 28 days after the second dose of the MenACWY control vaccine. The CDR3 sequence is CASSEGVAYNEQFF. As DNA, the CDR3 is TGTGCCAGCAGCGAGGGGGTGGCCTACAATGAGCAGTTCTTC.